This T cell receptor beta chain was recovered during a study of early T cells in non-severe SARS-CoV-2 infection. Study at large: Unsorted whole-blood RNA was sequenced in bulk, leaving chains unpaired.

As concerns this clonotype: The antigen is not known.

Findings and limits, study-wide: Using VDJdb, the matching emphasized anti-spike CD8 responses while missing private and CD4 specificities.

Tagging with unique molecular identifiers was applied to individual cDNA molecules. TCRdb re-analysed the 5' RACE reads in MiXCR, keeping a single row per CDR3 protein. The table lists about 36,000 distinct CDR3 sequences, more than 8% of them singletons, with 12% in the top ten. Germline assignment: CDR1 MDHEN and CDR2 SYDVKM. The V gene lost 7 bases and the J gene lost 0 bases, with 10 bases spanning the gap. CDR3 size: 13 residues. The gene calls are TRBV28 and TRBJ2-7, with D maybe TRBD2 (5 bases). The material sequenced was whole blood. This clonotype was sampled from an adult who was a healthcare worker with PCR-confirmed SARS-CoV-2 infection or an uninfected control (not recorded which). The CDR3 sequence is CASNGVYSYEQYF. CDR3 sequence (DNA): TGTGCCAGCAACGGGGTCTACTCCTACGAGCAGTACTTC. The variable domain in full, completed from reference TRBV28 and TRBJ2-7, reads DVKVTQSSRYLVKRTGEKVFLECVQDMDHENMFWYRQDPGLGLRLIYFSYDVKMKEKGDIPEGYSVSREKKERFSLILESASTNQTSMYLCASNGVYSYEQYFGPGTRLTVT.